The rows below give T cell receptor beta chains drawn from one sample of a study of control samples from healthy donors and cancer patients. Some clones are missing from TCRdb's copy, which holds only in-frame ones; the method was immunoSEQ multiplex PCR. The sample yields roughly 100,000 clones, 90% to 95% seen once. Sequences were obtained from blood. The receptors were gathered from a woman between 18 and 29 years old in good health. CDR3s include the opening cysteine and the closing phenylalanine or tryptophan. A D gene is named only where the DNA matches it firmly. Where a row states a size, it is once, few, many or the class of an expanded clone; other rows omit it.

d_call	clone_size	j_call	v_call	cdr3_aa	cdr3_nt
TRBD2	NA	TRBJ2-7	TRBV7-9	CASTLGGGGISYEQYF	TGTGCCAGCACCTTGGGGGGCGGGGGGATATCCTACGAGCAGTACTTC
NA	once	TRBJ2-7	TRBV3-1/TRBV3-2	CASSPSSEAYEQYF	TGTGCCAGCAGCCCGTCTAGCGAGGCCTACGAGCAGTACTTC
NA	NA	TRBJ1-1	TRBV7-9	CASSLDIEEKAFF	TGTGCCAGCAGCTTAGATATAGAGGAGAAGGCTTTCTTT
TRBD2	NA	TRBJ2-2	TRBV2	CASKSTSGGGTGELFF	TGTGCCAGCAAGTCGACTAGCGGGGGTGGGACCGGGGAGCTGTTTTTT
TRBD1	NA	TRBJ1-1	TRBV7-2	CASSDSTGFGTEAFF	TGTGCCAGCAGCGATTCGACAGGGTTTGGGACTGAAGCTTTCTTT
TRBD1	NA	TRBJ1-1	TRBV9	CASSVLPTDRVNTEAFF	TGTGCCAGCAGCGTTCTGCCCACCGACAGGGTGAACACTGAAGCTTTCTTT
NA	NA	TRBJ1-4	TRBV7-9	CASSGWSGNEKLFF	TGTGCCAGCAGCGGGTGGTCGGGTAATGAAAAACTGTTTTTT
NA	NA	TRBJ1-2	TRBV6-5	CASQQRVERGYTF	TGTGCCTCCCAGCAGCGGGTTGAGAGGGGCTACACCTTC
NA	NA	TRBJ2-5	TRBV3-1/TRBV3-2	CASSSLETQYF	TGTGCCAGCAGCTCGCTAGAGACCCAGTACTTC
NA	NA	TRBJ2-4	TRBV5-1	CATTDGNIQYF	TGCGCCACCACCGACGGAAACATTCAGTACTTC
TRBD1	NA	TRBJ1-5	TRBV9	CASARDRGRLNQPQHF	TGTGCCAGCGCCCGGGACAGGGGGCGTTTGAATCAGCCCCAGCATTTT
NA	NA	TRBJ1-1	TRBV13	CASSTQGMNTEAFF	TGTGCCAGCAGCACCCAGGGGATGAACACTGAAGCTTTCTTT
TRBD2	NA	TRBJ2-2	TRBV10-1	CASSDRREGSGELFF	TGCGCCAGCAGTGACCGTAGGGAGGGATCCGGGGAGCTGTTTTTT
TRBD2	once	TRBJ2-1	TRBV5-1	CASSLGAGGQNEQFF	TGCGCCAGCAGCTTGGGGGCGGGGGGCCAGAATGAGCAGTTCTTC